This T cell receptor (beta chain) stems from a study of control samples from healthy donors and cancer patients. Germline V gene data show CDR1 as MNHEY and CDR2 as SVGAGI. V was trimmed by 4 bases and J by 3 bases, leaving 9 bases between them. The CDR3 is made up of 13 amino acids. The method was immunoSEQ multiplex PCR; TCRdb's version includes in-frame clones alone and lacks a portion of them. This table has some 120,000 clones, roughly 92% appearing once. The chain links TRBV6-5 to TRBJ1-1; tentative D call: TRBD1 (5 bases). This receptor was obtained from a man aged 25 to 40 in good health. Sequenced input: blood. As DNA, the CDR3 is TGTGCCAGCAGTTGGGGGGGGGACACTGAAGCTTTCTTT. It specifies CASSWGGDTEAFF.